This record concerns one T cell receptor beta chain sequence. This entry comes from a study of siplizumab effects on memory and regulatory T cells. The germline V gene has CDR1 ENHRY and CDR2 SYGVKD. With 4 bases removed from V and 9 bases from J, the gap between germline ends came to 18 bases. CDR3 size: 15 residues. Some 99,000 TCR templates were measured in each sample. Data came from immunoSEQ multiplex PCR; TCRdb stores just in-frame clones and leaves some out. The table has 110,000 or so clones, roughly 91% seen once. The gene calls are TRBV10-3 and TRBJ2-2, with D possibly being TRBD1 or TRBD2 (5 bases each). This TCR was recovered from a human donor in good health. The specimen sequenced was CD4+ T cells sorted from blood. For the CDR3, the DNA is TGTGCCATCAGTGCCTCGGGGACCTCAGCCCGGGAGCTGTTTTTT. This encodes CAISASGTSARELFF.